The 16 T cell receptor beta chains given below trace back to one sample, sequenced in a study of blood T cell repertoires in COVID-19. Assay used: immunoSEQ multiplex PCR; TCRdb lists only in-frame clones, some missing. Of some 91,000 clones listed, more than 75% were seen once; the top ten hold around 7%. The material sequenced was peripheral blood. The receptors come from a man aged 65 to 85 with acute or convalescent COVID-19.

The V gene is TRBV6-5, the J gene TRBJ2-4, with D tentatively TRBD1 (6 bases). CDR1 MNHEY and CDR2 SVGAGI come from the germline V gene. V was trimmed by 1 base and J by 4 bases, leaving 11 bases between them. The CDR3 loop spans 15 amino acids. Here the CDR3 reads CASSYFLGQKNIQYF. CDR3 DNA: TGTGCCAGCAGTTACTTCCTGGGACAAAAAAACATTCAGTACTTC.

The chain links TRBV24-1 to TRBJ2-2, with 7 bases aligning to TRBD1. The CDR3 covers 15 residues. With 9 bases clipped from V and 1 base from J, the junction kept 7 bases outside the gene matches. From germline, CDR1 is KGHDR and CDR2 SFDVKD. The CDR3 bases are TGTGCCACCCGGGACAGCCGGATGAACACCGGGGAGCTGTTTTTT. Translating gives CATRDSRMNTGELFF.

The rearrangement links TRBV24-1 to TRBJ2-1; the D gene is possibly TRBD2 (6 bases). CDR3 length equals 18 residues. V lost 0 bases, J lost 6 bases, and 20 bases lay in between. From germline, CDR1 is KGHDR and CDR2 SFDVKD. CDR3 protein: CATSDLGSSRGSGNEQFF. The CDR3 bases are TGTGCCACCAGTGATTTGGGGTCGAGCCGGGGGTCCGGCAATGAGCAGTTCTTC.

The V and J genes are TRBV6-1 and TRBJ1-2; D unclear. The V and J ends lost 3 bases and 2 bases respectively, with 7 bases between them. The CDR3 has 13 residues. CDR1 and CDR2 (germline): MNHNS, SASEGT. The CDR3 reads CASSDYSNYGYTF. The CDR3 DNA follows: TGTGCCAGCAGTGATTACAGCAACTATGGCTACACCTTC.

This chain links TRBV7-6 with TRBJ1-6; 11 nucleotides agree with TRBD1. This CDR3 has 16 residues. Germline values: CDR1 SGHVS, CDR2 FNYEAQ. V trimming: 4 bases; J trimming: 7 bases; junction bases outside the gene matches: 6. The CDR3 DNA reads as TGTGCCAGCAGCTCAAAGGACAGGGGGCTAAATTCACCCCTCCACTTT. Amino acid sequence: CASSSKDRGLNSPLHF.

V usage is TRBV5-8 and J usage is TRBJ1-1, with TRBD1 matching over 8 bases. V dropped 2 bases and J dropped 2; count of bases not matched to a gene: 8. Germline V gene lookup returns CDR1 SGHTS and CDR2 YDEGEE. The CDR3 sequence is 16 residues long. The CDR3 DNA reads TGTGCCAGCAGCTTTCGACAGGGGAGAGGAAACACTGAAGCTTTCTTT. Its translation is CASSFRQGRGNTEAFF.

The chain's CDR3 is CASSIEGGFQPQHF. The DNA of the CDR3 is TGTGCCAGTAGTATAGAGGGGGGTTTTCAGCCCCAGCATTTT. This chain uses TRBV19 with TRBJ1-5; maybe TRBD1 (5 bases). CDR3 length: 14 amino acids. V dropped 0 bases and J dropped 6 bases, with 9 bases sitting between them. The germline V gene encodes CDR1 LNHDA and CDR2 SQIVND (reference sequence).

The CDR3 reads CASGEGPQGAGYNEQFF. For the CDR3, the DNA is TGTGCCAGCGGAGAGGGACCACAGGGGGCGGGTTACAATGAGCAGTTCTTC. The V and J genes are TRBV5-8 and TRBJ2-1, with 9 bases lining up with TRBD1. Germline lookup yields CDR1 SGHTS and CDR2 YDEGEE. Trimming cost V 7 bases and J 4 bases; bases outside gene matches: 15. This CDR3 comprises 17 residues.

This chain uses TRBV19 with TRBJ2-6; 7 bases are a match to TRBD2. The germline CDR1 and CDR2 sequences are LNHDA and SQIVND (reference sequence). V lost 5 bases to trimming and J lost 3 bases; unmatched junction nucleotides: 10. The CDR3 contains 17 residues. The CDR3, as DNA: TGTGCCAGTAGTTTTGGGGAGGGTACATTTGGGGCCAACGTCCTGACTTTC. Protein product: CASSFGEGTFGANVLTF.

The gene calls are TRBV5-5 and TRBJ2-6; D is ambiguous. The ends were cut back, 4 bases at V and 0 bases at J, with 11 bases in the middle. CDR1 and CDR2 (germline): SGHKS, YYEKEE (reference sequence). The CDR3 contains 16 residues. This chain's CDR3 is CASSQRPGSGANVLTF. The DNA for the CDR3 is TGTGCCAGCAGCCAGAGGCCGGGCTCTGGGGCCAACGTCCTGACTTTC.

This clone was observed a handful of times. The genes are TRBV7-9 and TRBJ1-2, with TRBD1 matching 7 bases. CDR3 size: 13 residues. The germline gives CDR1 SEHNR, CDR2 FQNEAQ (reference sequence). The V segment lost 1 base and the J segment 6 bases; nucleotides outside the gene matches: 2. The CDR3 protein is CASSLERGHGYTF. CDR3 coding DNA: TGTGCCAGCAGCTTAGAGAGGGGGCATGGCTACACCTTC.

J is TRBJ1-2 and V is TRBV5-6, with TRBD1 matching over 7 bases. The CDR3 runs 14 residues. J gave up 8 bases and V 3 bases, and 10 bases lay outside the gene matches. Germline CDR1 and CDR2: SGHDT and YYEEEE. CDR3 in DNA: TGTGCCAGCAGCTCCGATACAGGGGACATCGGCTACACCTTC. Amino acids: CASSSDTGDIGYTF.

The chain has TRBV6-5 and TRBJ2-7; 11 bases are shared with TRBD2. CDR1 and CDR2 from the germline V gene are MNHEY and SVGAGI. V lost 6 bases to trimming and J lost 3 bases; unmatched junction nucleotides: 7. The CDR3 covers 15 residues. CDR3 residues: CASRGFTSGSYEQYF. The DNA of the CDR3 is TGTGCCAGCAGGGGCTTTACTAGCGGGAGCTACGAGCAGTACTTC.

The chain joins TRBV20-1 to TRBJ2-1; TRBD2 is a possible D gene (7 bases). The CDR3 loop spans 16 amino acids. Trimming shortened V by 3 bases and J by 7 bases, and 22 bases separated the two germline ends. Germline-derived CDR1 and CDR2 are DFQATT and SNEGSKA (reference sequence). The chain's CDR3 is CSASASGLVGGNEQFF. The CDR3 DNA is TGCAGTGCTAGTGCGAGCGGACTAGTAGGGGGAAATGAGCAGTTCTTC.

The rearrangement uses TRBV15 and TRBJ2-1; TRBD2 might be the D (6 bases). The CDR3 spans 13 residues. V was pared by 0 bases and J by 8 bases, with 8 bases between. Germline CDR1 and CDR2: LNHNV and YYDKDF (reference sequence). The CDR3 nucleotides are TGTGCCACCAGCAGAGATCCGGGGGATGAGCAGTTCTTC. Its translation: CATSRDPGDEQFF.

A few counts support this clone. This chain links TRBV19 with TRBJ2-1; 8 positions match TRBD1. The germline V gene has CDR1 LNHDA and CDR2 SQIVND (reference sequence). The CDR3 runs 15 residues. V dropped 4 bases and J dropped 8; count of bases not matched to a gene: 10. CDR3 sequence (DNA): TGTGCCAGTAGTAGGGGACAGGCAAATAGGGATGAGCAGTTCTTC. Its translation: CASSRGQANRDEQFF.